The rows below give T cell receptor beta chains drawn from one sample of a study of T-cell memory formation after mild COVID-19. TCRdb re-called the 5' RACE reads through MiXCR, storing one row per CDR3 protein. The sample includes approximately 150,000 distinct CDR3 sequences, about a fifth of them seen just once. Sequenced material: PBMCs or a T cell subset sorted from them (not recorded which). Source of these receptors: an adult woman who had mild COVID-19 (a few samples of this study predate the infection). Cell type and time point are not known. The CDR3 runs from the conserved cysteine through the conserved F or W. The order of the fields is clone size, J gene, V gene, D gene, CDR3 DNA, CDR3 protein. The D gene is left open where the match is weak. Some rows have no size entry. The others give once, few or many, or a class for an expanded clone.

size: few; J: TRBJ2-1; V: TRBV7-9; D: TRBD1; DNA: TGTGCCAGCAGCTCAGGACAGGGGGCTGGAGATGAGCAGTTCTTC; CDR3: CASSSGQGAGDEQFF
size: many; J: TRBJ2-2; V: TRBV5-1; D: -; DNA: TGCGCCAGCAGCTTGAGGGGGGACACCGGGGAGCTGTTTTTT; CDR3: CASSLRGDTGELFF
size: few; J: TRBJ2-7; V: TRBV3-1; D: -; DNA: TGTGCCAGCAGCCAAGCTCAATTGAGCTCCTACGAGCAGTACTTC; CDR3: CASSQAQLSSYEQYF
size: -; J: TRBJ2-7; V: TRBV7-2; D: -; DNA: TGTGCCAGCAGCCACCCATGGTTGACCCCGGGGAGCGAGCAGTACTTC; CDR3: CASSHPWLTPGSEQYF
size: -; J: TRBJ1-5; V: TRBV20-1; D: TRBD1; DNA: TGCAGTGCTCCCCCAGGGGGCAATAGCAATCAGCCCCAGCATTTT; CDR3: CSAPPGGNSNQPQHF
size: few; J: TRBJ2-1; V: TRBV10-3; D: TRBD1; DNA: TGTGCCATCAGTGAGAGGGGGACAGGGAAAAATGAGCAGTTCTTC; CDR3: CAISERGTGKNEQFF
size: -; J: TRBJ1-1; V: TRBV5-5; D: -; DNA: TGTGCCAGCAGCCACGGACGGCGGAACACTGAAGCTTTCTTT; CDR3: CASSHGRRNTEAFF
size: -; J: TRBJ2-7; V: TRBV7-2; D: TRBD2; DNA: TGTGCCAGCAGCTTCTCCCCGGGACTAGCGGGAGGGTACTCCTACGAGCAGTACTTC; CDR3: CASSFSPGLAGGYSYEQYF
size: -; J: TRBJ2-4; V: TRBV14; D: TRBD1; DNA: TGTGCCAGCAGCCAAGGACAGGGCACCCTCGGATACTTC; CDR3: CASSQGQGTLGYF
size: few; J: TRBJ2-3; V: TRBV7-9; D: TRBD2; DNA: TGTGCCAGCAGCCGAAACGCGATTCGGCTAGCGGGAGGAGATACGCAGTATTTT; CDR3: CASSRNAIRLAGGDTQYF
size: -; J: TRBJ2-7; V: TRBV4-3; D: TRBD2; DNA: TGCGCCAGCAGCCGAGCATCGACAGCGGGGCTCCACCTCTACGAGCAGTACTTC; CDR3: CASSRASTAGLHLYEQYF
size: -; J: TRBJ2-6; V: TRBV5-8; D: -; DNA: TGTGCCAGCAGCTTTGGGATCTCTGGGGCCAACGTCCTGACTTTC; CDR3: CASSFGISGANVLTF
size: -; J: TRBJ2-7; V: TRBV5-1; D: -; DNA: TGCGCCAGCAGCTTGGGGGGGGCAGATTCCTCCTACGAGCAGTACTTC; CDR3: CASSLGGADSSYEQYF
size: many; J: TRBJ1-2; V: TRBV7-2; D: -; DNA: TGTGCCAGCAGCTTAGCGGGGGCGGGGCAGTATGGCTACACCTTC; CDR3: CASSLAGAGQYGYTF
size: -; J: TRBJ2-1; V: TRBV3-1; D: TRBD2; DNA: TGTGCCAGCAGCCAGACGCCGGGACTATCGAATGAGCAGTTCTTC; CDR3: CASSQTPGLSNEQFF
size: -; J: TRBJ2-5; V: TRBV6-1; D: TRBD2; DNA: TGTGCCAGCAGTACCGGACTAGCGAGACAAGAGACCCAGTACTTC; CDR3: CASSTGLARQETQYF
size: -; J: TRBJ2-1; V: TRBV12-3/TRBV12-4; D: -; DNA: TGTGCCAGCAGCATAGCGGCTGTCTCCTACAATGAGCAGTTCTTC; CDR3: CASSIAAVSYNEQFF
size: few; J: TRBJ1-1; V: TRBV7-6; D: TRBD1; DNA: TGTGCCAGCAGCCCCCCCCTGGGGACAGGGGTGACTGAAGCTTTCTTT; CDR3: CASSPPLGTGVTEAFF
size: few; J: TRBJ2-3; V: TRBV4-3; D: TRBD2; DNA: TGCGCCAGCAGCCAAGAAGGACTAGCGGGCCTTAGCACAGATACGCAGTATTTT; CDR3: CASSQEGLAGLSTDTQYF
size: -; J: TRBJ1-2; V: TRBV11-2; D: TRBD1; DNA: TGTGCCAGCAGCCAGCCGACAGGGGCCTTCTATGGCTACACCTTC; CDR3: CASSQPTGAFYGYTF
size: many; J: TRBJ2-2; V: TRBV4-1; D: -; DNA: TGCGCCAGCAGCCAAGTATCTAGCCTCGCCGGGGAGCTGTTTTTT; CDR3: CASSQVSSLAGELFF
size: -; J: TRBJ2-4; V: TRBV12-3/TRBV12-4; D: -; DNA: TGTGCCAGCAGTTTAGCAGAGGGGGGTAACATTCAGTACTTC; CDR3: CASSLAEGGNIQYF
size: -; J: TRBJ1-5; V: TRBV12-3/TRBV12-4; D: TRBD1; DNA: TGTGCCAGCAGTTTACGGACAGGGACGGAGCCCCAGCATTTT; CDR3: CASSLRTGTEPQHF
size: -; J: TRBJ2-1; V: TRBV6-2/TRBV6-3; D: TRBD2; DNA: TGTGCCAGCATCCGGCGGGCGGGAGGGGCCTACAATGAGCAGTTCTTC; CDR3: CASIRRAGGAYNEQFF
size: -; J: TRBJ2-4; V: TRBV2; D: TRBD1; DNA: TGTGCCAGCATCTTACAGGGGGCGTCCAAAAACATTCAGTACTTC; CDR3: CASILQGASKNIQYF
size: -; J: TRBJ1-2; V: TRBV9; D: -; DNA: TGTGCCAGCAGTCCCGACATGAACTATGGCTACACCTTC; CDR3: CASSPDMNYGYTF